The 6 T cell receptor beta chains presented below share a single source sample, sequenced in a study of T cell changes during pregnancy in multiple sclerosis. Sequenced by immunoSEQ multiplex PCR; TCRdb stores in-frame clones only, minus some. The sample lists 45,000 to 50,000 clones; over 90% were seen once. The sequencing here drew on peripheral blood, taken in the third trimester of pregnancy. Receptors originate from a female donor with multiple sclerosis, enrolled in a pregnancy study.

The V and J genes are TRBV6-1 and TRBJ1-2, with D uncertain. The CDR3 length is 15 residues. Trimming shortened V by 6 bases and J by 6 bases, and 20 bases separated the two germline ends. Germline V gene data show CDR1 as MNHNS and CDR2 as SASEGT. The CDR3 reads CASRERERVRNGYTF. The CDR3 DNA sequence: TGTGCCAGCAGGGAGAGGGAACGGGTTCGGAATGGCTACACCTTC.

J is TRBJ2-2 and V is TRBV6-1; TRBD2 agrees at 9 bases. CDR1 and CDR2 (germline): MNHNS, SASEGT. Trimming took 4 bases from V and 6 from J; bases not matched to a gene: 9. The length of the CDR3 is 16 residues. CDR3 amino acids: CASSALAGGSAGELFF. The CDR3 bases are TGTGCCAGCAGTGCATTGGCGGGAGGGTCCGCCGGGGAGCTGTTTTTT.

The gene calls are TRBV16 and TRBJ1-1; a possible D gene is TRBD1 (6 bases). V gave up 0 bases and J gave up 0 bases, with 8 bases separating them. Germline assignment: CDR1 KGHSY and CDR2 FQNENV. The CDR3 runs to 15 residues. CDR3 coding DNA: TGTGCCAGCAGCCAATCGGGGGCGATGAACACTGAAGCTTTCTTT. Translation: CASSQSGAMNTEAFF.

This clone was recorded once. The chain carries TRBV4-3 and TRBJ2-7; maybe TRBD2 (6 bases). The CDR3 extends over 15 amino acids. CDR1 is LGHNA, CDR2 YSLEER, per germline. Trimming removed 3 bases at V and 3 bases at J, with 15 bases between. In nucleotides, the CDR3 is TGCGCCAGCAGCCAGGGGAGCGGAGGGGACTACGAGCAGTACTTC. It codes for CASSQGSGGDYEQYF.

The CDR3 here is CASSGGQSTKTQYF. Written as DNA, the CDR3 is TGTGCCAGCAGCGGGGGACAGTCGACGAAGACCCAGTACTTC. The chain combines TRBV27 with TRBJ2-5; possibly TRBD1 for D (7 bases). CDR1 MNHEY and CDR2 SMNVEV come from the germline V gene (reference sequence). V was trimmed by 6 bases and J by 6 bases, leaving 17 bases between them. The CDR3 consists of 14 residues.

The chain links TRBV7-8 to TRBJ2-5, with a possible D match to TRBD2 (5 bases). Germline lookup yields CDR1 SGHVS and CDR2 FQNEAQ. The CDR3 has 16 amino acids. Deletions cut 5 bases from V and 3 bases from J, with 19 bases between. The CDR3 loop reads CASSPRAGGRKETQYF. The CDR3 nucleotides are TGTGCCAGCAGCCCCCGGGCAGGAGGCCGGAAAGAGACCCAGTACTTC.